These 26 T cell receptor beta chains were sequenced from one sample in a study of T cell changes during pregnancy in multiple sclerosis (dated by TCRdb to between 2017 and 2020). The protocol used for the library was the immunoSEQ multiplex PCR assay. Held by TCRdb, this immuneACCESS table contains in-frame sequences only and omits some clones. Under half of the omission traces to an unresolved V gene where checked; the cause of the rest is unknown. The table for this sample lists around 28,000 clones; approximately 88% of them were counted only once. Clones ranked in the top ten supply 0.45% to 0.7% of the sample. Source: CD4+ T cells from peripheral blood mononuclear cells, taken in the first trimester of pregnancy. The receptors derive from a female donor in good health, enrolled as a control in a pregnancy study.

The chain is built from TRBV7-9 and TRBJ2-3, with D possibly TRBD1 on 7 matching bases. The CDR3 has 14 residues. V was pared by 5 bases and J by 2 bases, with 11 bases between. Germline CDR1 SEHNR, CDR2 FQNEAQ (reference sequence). The CDR3 loop is CASSQGGNTDTQYF. The CDR3 bases are TGTGCCAGCAGCCAGGGGGGAAACACAGATACGCAGTATTTT.

The chain joins TRBV4-1 to TRBJ2-3, with 11 nucleotides matching TRBD2. The CDR3 has 17 residues. J was trimmed by 2 bases and V by 3 bases; bases with no gene match: 7. The V gene's germline CDR1 is MGHRA and CDR2 YSYEKL. CDR3 sequence (DNA): TGCGCCAGCAGCCAGGAGACTAGCGGGGTCTCCACAGATACGCAGTATTTT. Its protein product is CASSQETSGVSTDTQYF.

The rearrangement uses TRBV11-2 and TRBJ2-5; weak D call: TRBD1 (6 bases). V shed 1 base and J shed 2 bases, with 20 bases lying between them. The CDR3 runs to 18 residues. CDR1 SGHAT and CDR2 FQNNGV come from the germline V gene. The CDR3 DNA reads TGTGCCAGCAGCTTAGTTTTGAGAGGGGGTTTGGATCAAGAGACCCAGTACTTC. It translates to CASSLVLRGGLDQETQYF.

The chain uses TRBV28 and TRBJ2-1; TRBD2 matches 8 bases. This CDR3 contains 16 residues. Looked up from germline, CDR1 is MDHEN and CDR2 is SYDVKM. The V segment lost 1 base and the J segment 1 base; nucleotides outside the gene matches: 3. The CDR3 reads CASSLLGLGSYNEQFF. The CDR3 bases are TGTGCCAGCAGTTTATTGGGACTAGGGTCCTACAATGAGCAGTTCTTC.

The V and J genes are TRBV6-6 and TRBJ2-1; 11 bases align to TRBD2. Germline lookup yields CDR1 MNHNY and CDR2 SVGAGI (reference sequence). The CDR3 has 15 residues. V dropped 6 bases and J dropped 7; count of bases not matched to a gene: 8. The CDR3 DNA reads as TGTGCCAGCAGCCATGCGACTAGCGGGGAGAATGAGCAGTTCTTC. Protein sequence: CASSHATSGENEQFF.

The V and J genes are TRBV10-3 and TRBJ1-2, with 7 bases that match TRBD1. Trimming removed 0 bases from V and 4 bases from J; junction bases left unmatched: 11. The CDR3 is 17 amino acids. In germline, CDR1 is ENHRY, CDR2 SYGVKD. The CDR3 DNA is TGTGCCATCAGTGAGTCATATTCGGGGGACAGCAGCTATGGCTACACCTTC. This gives the protein CAISESYSGDSSYGYTF.

The gene calls are TRBV7-8 and TRBJ2-3; D perhaps matches TRBD2 (7 bases). The CDR3 extends over 18 amino acids. Trimming pared 5 bases from V and 0 bases from J, leaving 21 bases between. From germline, CDR1 is SGHVS and CDR2 FQNEAQ. This CDR3 reads CASSPRGVAGSSTDTQYF. The CDR3 DNA reads TGTGCCAGCAGCCCGAGGGGGGTAGCGGGTAGCAGCACAGATACGCAGTATTTT.

The chain recombines TRBV7-3 with TRBJ1-1, with a tentative D call TRBD1 (6 bases). Looked up from germline, CDR1 is SGHTA and CDR2 is FQGTGA. With 5 bases removed from V and 5 bases from J, the gap between germline ends came to 12 bases. The CDR3 is 13 amino acids. The CDR3 coding sequence is TGTGCCAGCAGCCAAGGGGGGGGAACTGAAGCTTTCTTT. Translation: CASSQGGGTEAFF.

The chain couples TRBV7-2 to TRBJ2-4; no clear D gene. Germline V lookup: CDR1 SGHTA, CDR2 FQGNSA. Between the trimmed V and J ends, which lost 1 base and 5 bases, there was a span of 9 bases. The length of the CDR3 is 14 residues. The DNA of the CDR3 is TGTGCCAGCAGCTTAGTGATCGCAGAAAACATTCAGTACTTC. This sequence encodes CASSLVIAENIQYF.

The chain carries TRBV7-9 and TRBJ2-3; tentative D call: TRBD1 (5 bases). The CDR3 totals 15 residues. Germline CDR1 and CDR2: SEHNR and FQNEAQ (reference sequence). V lost 3 bases, J lost 2 bases, and 12 bases lay in between. CDR3: CASSFPTALTDTQYF. The CDR3 nucleotides are TGTGCCAGCAGCTTCCCGACAGCCCTCACAGATACGCAGTATTTT.

The chain couples TRBV30 to TRBJ1-6; D is undetermined. V lost 3 bases, J lost 7 bases, and 4 bases lay in between. This CDR3 comprises 11 residues. The germline V gene encodes CDR1 GTSNPN and CDR2 SVGIG (reference sequence). CDR3 sequence reads: CAWSSNSPLHF. The CDR3 DNA sequence: TGTGCCTGGAGCTCCAATTCACCCCTCCACTTT.

The J gene is TRBJ2-4, the V gene TRBV10-3, with 10 nucleotides matching TRBD2. CDR1 ENHRY and CDR2 SYGVKD come from the germline V gene. The junction had 9 bases not matched to a gene; V was cut back by 4 bases and J by 0 bases. The CDR3 contains 18 residues. The CDR3 is CAISAGTSEGLAKNIQYF. DNA for the CDR3: TGTGCCATCAGTGCCGGGACTAGCGAAGGATTAGCCAAAAACATTCAGTACTTC.

This chain joins TRBV27 and TRBJ2-1; TRBD2 matches at 8 bases. CDR1 and CDR2 (germline): MNHEY, SMNVEV (reference sequence). This CDR3 is built from 18 residues. The junction had 14 bases not matched to a gene; V was cut back by 3 bases and J by 4 bases. The CDR3 is CASSLISGVTPFYNEQFF. The CDR3 DNA follows: TGTGCCAGCAGTTTGATTAGCGGGGTCACCCCATTTTACAATGAGCAGTTCTTC.

The V and J genes are TRBV7-9 and TRBJ1-2; 9 positions match TRBD1. The CDR3 consists of 15 residues. Trimming at V came to 5 bases and at J to 5 bases, leaving 9 bases not matched to a gene. Germline V CDR1 and CDR2: SEHNR, FQNEAQ (reference sequence). The CDR3 region is CASSPPGTGIYGYTF. CDR3 coding DNA: TGTGCCAGCAGCCCCCCCGGGACAGGGATTTATGGCTACACCTTC.

Here the CDR3 reads CASSETGDQPQHF. CDR3 in DNA: TGTGCCAGCAGTGAAACAGGAGATCAGCCCCAGCATTTT. This chain joins TRBV2 and TRBJ1-5, with D maybe TRBD1 (5 bases). CDR1 and CDR2 (germline): SNHLY, FYNNEI. Trimming removed 2 bases from V and 5 bases from J, with 7 bases in between. The CDR3 runs 13 residues.

The chain employs TRBV11-2 and TRBJ2-7, with TRBD2 matching 7 bases. This CDR3 has 14 amino acids. J was trimmed by 0 bases and V by 1 base; bases with no gene match: 0. Germline-derived CDR1 and CDR2 are SGHAT and FQNNGV. This chain's CDR3 is CASSLGEGSYEQYF. CDR3 sequence (DNA): TGTGCCAGCAGCTTAGGGGAGGGCTCCTACGAGCAGTACTTC.

The chain carries TRBV10-3 and TRBJ1-3; 7 nucleotides line up with TRBD1. This CDR3 is built from 16 residues. V dropped 7 bases and J dropped 0; count of bases not matched to a gene: 9. From germline, CDR1 is ENHRY and CDR2 SYGVKD. In DNA, the CDR3 is TGTGCCATCACCCCAACAGGGGACATCTCTGGAAACACCATATATTTT. It translates to CAITPTGDISGNTIYF.

The rearrangement links TRBV4-2 to TRBJ1-6; no clear D. Trimming took 0 bases from V and 8 from J, leaving 11 bases between them. Germline V gene lookup returns CDR1 LGHNA and CDR2 YNFKEQ. This CDR3 has 15 amino acids. CDR3 sequence: CASSQDQAAHSPLHF. In DNA, the CDR3 is TGTGCCAGCAGCCAAGATCAGGCCGCCCATTCACCCCTCCACTTT.

This sequence joins TRBV30 and TRBJ2-7; 10 bases are shared with TRBD2. The V gene end was trimmed by 1 base and the J gene end by 3 bases; junction bases not matched to a gene: 9. The germline CDR1 and CDR2 sequences are GTSNPN and SVGIG (reference sequence). CDR3 length: 16 amino acids. The CDR3 nucleotides read TGTGCCTGGAGTGGACGTCTAGCGGGGGCCCGCTACGAGCAGTACTTC. This codes for CAWSGRLAGARYEQYF. Complete variable domain (other parts from reference TRBV30 and TRBJ2-7): SQTIHQWPATLVQPVGSPLSLECTVEGTSNPNLYWYRQAAGRGLQLLFYSVGIGQISSEVPQNLSASRPQDRQFILSSKKLLLSDSGFYLCAWSGRLAGARYEQYFGPGTRLTVT.

The gene calls are TRBV10-3 and TRBJ1-4, with 9 bases identical to TRBD1. Per the germline V gene, CDR1 is ENHRY and CDR2 is SYGVKD. This CDR3 has 14 amino acids. Trimming cost V 10 bases and J 4 bases; bases outside gene matches: 7. The CDR3, as DNA: TGTGCCACCGGGGACAGGGCGGATAATGAAAAACTGTTTTTT. It codes for CATGDRADNEKLFF.

This clone was seen more than once but under ten times. The chain recombines TRBV7-2 with TRBJ2-7, with D maybe TRBD2 (5 bases). The CDR3 contains 14 residues. Germline CDR1 reads SGHTA; CDR2 reads FQGNSA. V was cut by 3 bases and J by 2 bases, with 11 bases left in between. The CDR3 is CASSLVGGPYEQYF. The CDR3 coding sequence is TGTGCCAGCAGCTTGGTTGGCGGGCCCTACGAGCAGTACTTC.

The V call is TRBV30, the J call TRBJ2-7, with D possibly being TRBD1 (5 bases). Germline-derived CDR1 and CDR2 are GTSNPN and SVGIG (reference sequence). V was pared by 4 bases and J by 1 base, with 11 bases between. CDR3 size: 13 residues. The chain's CDR3 is CAWNKQESYEQYF. The CDR3, as DNA: TGTGCCTGGAATAAACAGGAATCCTACGAGCAGTACTTC.

This sequence joins TRBV5-5 and TRBJ2-4; 7 nucleotides agree with TRBD1. Looked up from germline, CDR1 is SGHKS and CDR2 is YYEKEE (reference sequence). V dropped 5 bases and J dropped 5; count of bases not matched to a gene: 7. The CDR3 loop spans 14 amino acids. The CDR3 loop reads CASSKAGTENIQYF. In nucleotides, the CDR3 is TGTGCCAGCAGTAAAGCCGGGACAGAAAACATTCAGTACTTC.

The chain recombines TRBV5-3 with TRBJ1-4; maybe TRBD1 (5 bases). TRBV5-3 is labeled an ORF, and its function is uncertain. V was cut by 1 base and J by 0 bases, with 22 bases left in between. This CDR3 spans 20 amino acids. As DNA, the CDR3 is TGTGCCAGAAGCTTGATCTTGTCCAGGGTAGATCCCTCAACTAATGAAAAACTGTTTTTT. Its protein is CARSLILSRVDPSTNEKLFF.

The chain combines TRBV6-5 with TRBJ1-1; 9 bases align to TRBD1. V lost 6 bases, J lost 6 bases, and 11 bases stayed unmatched. The CDR3 has 15 residues. CDR1 MNHEY and CDR2 SVGAGI come from the germline V gene. The DNA of the CDR3 is TGTGCCAGCAGACCACAGGGGGCGTTCAGTTCTGAAGCTTTCTTT. It translates to CASRPQGAFSSEAFF.

The rearrangement joins TRBV10-1 to TRBJ1-5; D is unresolved. The length of the CDR3 is 12 residues. Germline V gene lookup returns CDR1 WNHNN and CDR2 SYGVQD (reference sequence). Trimming took off 10 bases at V and 6 bases at J, with 13 bases between the two ends. The CDR3 loop reads CANPPNSQPQHF. The DNA for the CDR3 is TGCGCCAACCCCCCGAACAGTCAGCCCCAGCATTTT.